Listed here are 18 T cell receptor beta chains from one sample, sequenced in a study of shared clonotypes between healthy human individuals. TCRdb's table, derived via immunoSEQ multiplex PCR, lists solely in-frame clones and lacks some. In the table there are about 230,000 clones, about 69% of which are singletons. The sample comprised memory CD4+ T cells sorted from blood. This sample's subset: CD45RA-negative fraction. The receptors come from a man younger than 45 in good health.

The gene calls are TRBV6-1 and TRBJ1-2; D possibly corresponds to TRBD1 (5 bases). This CDR3 region has 15 residues. In germline, CDR1 is MNHNS, CDR2 SASEGT. V lost 2 bases and J lost 7, with 17 bases in between. The CDR3, as DNA: TGTGCCAGCAGTGAACATGTTTGGGCAGGGACTGGCTACACCTTC. It yields the protein CASSEHVWAGTGYTF.

This chain joins TRBV27 and TRBJ1-4; D gene unclear. V was shortened by 10 bases and J by 0 bases, with 12 bases between the two germline ends. Germline V lookup: CDR1 MNHEY, CDR2 SMNVEV (reference sequence). The CDR3 consists of 14 residues. The CDR3 nucleotides read TGTGCCAAACGACCCCCTACAACTAATGAAAAACTGTTTTTT. Amino acids: CAKRPPTTNEKLFF.

In this sample, this clone turned up a few times. The chain recombines TRBV5-4 with TRBJ2-5; 7 positions match TRBD1. V lost 5 bases and J lost 8; bases outside the gene matches: 12. Germline V gene sequence: CDR1 SGHNT, CDR2 YYREEE (reference sequence). CDR3 size: 14 residues. CDR3 DNA: TGTGCCAGCAGTCTCCGGGACAGAGGCGCTACCCAGTACTTC. It yields the protein CASSLRDRGATQYF.

The CDR3: CASSPRGTSGRSSYEQYF. CDR3 in DNA: TGTGCCAGTAGTCCGCGTGGGACTAGCGGGAGGTCCTCCTACGAGCAGTACTTC. This chain uses TRBV19 with TRBJ2-7; 15 bases are shared with TRBD2. The junction had 8 bases not matched to a gene; V was cut back by 5 bases and J by 0 bases. This CDR3 is 18 amino acids long. Germline lookup yields CDR1 LNHDA and CDR2 SQIVND (reference sequence).

The rearrangement joins TRBV27 to TRBJ2-1; possibly TRBD1 for D (5 bases). This CDR3 is built from 17 residues. Germline CDR1 reads MNHEY; CDR2 reads SMNVEV (reference sequence). The V end lost 4 bases, the J end lost 0 bases, and 16 bases lay between the germline ends. CDR3 nucleotides: TGTGCCAGCAGTTCAGGGCCCCCGGCTGGCTCCTACAATGAGCAGTTCTTC. Its translation: CASSSGPPAGSYNEQFF.

This clone was picked up a small number of times. The rearrangement uses TRBV19 and TRBJ2-7; 7 bases are a match to TRBD1. Germline CDR1 reads LNHDA; CDR2 reads SQIVND (reference sequence). The CDR3 contains 15 residues. J was trimmed by 3 bases and V by 2 bases; bases with no gene match: 7. This CDR3 reads CASSIQRQGDYEQYF. In DNA, the CDR3 is TGTGCCAGTAGTATACAGCGCCAGGGGGACTACGAGCAGTACTTC.

The rearrangement links TRBV4-3 to TRBJ2-3; 11 bases line up with TRBD2. CDR3 length equals 17 residues. Germline V gene lookup returns CDR1 LGHNA and CDR2 YSLEER. Losses at the gene ends were 1 base for V and 7 bases for J; bases not matched to a gene: 10. CDR3 loop: CASSQAWASGRMNTQYF. The CDR3 DNA follows: TGCGCCAGCAGCCAAGCCTGGGCTAGCGGGAGGATGAATACGCAGTATTTT.

The chain uses TRBV28 and TRBJ1-5; perhaps TRBD1 as D (5 bases). The ends were cut back, 5 bases at V and 5 bases at J, with 16 bases in the middle. The CDR3 contains 15 residues. Germline CDR1 and CDR2: MDHEN and SYDVKM. For the CDR3, the DNA is TGTGCCAGCAGTACCCCGCAGGGCCCCCATCAGCCCCAGCATTTT. Translation gives CASSTPQGPHQPQHF.

The rearrangement uses TRBV10-1 and TRBJ2-3; 8 bases are a match to TRBD2. The CDR3 totals 15 residues. V lost 3 bases and J lost 3; bases outside the gene matches: 5. CDR1 WNHNN and CDR2 SYGVQD come from the germline V gene (reference sequence). CDR3 residues: CASSDTGGETDTQYF. CDR3 nucleotide sequence: TGCGCCAGCAGTGATACGGGAGGGGAGACAGATACGCAGTATTTT.

The CDR3 reads CASSNDGVVNSNQPQHF. The CDR3 DNA is TGTGCCAGCAGCAACGATGGAGTGGTAAATAGCAATCAGCCCCAGCATTTT. V usage is TRBV28 and J usage is TRBJ1-5; D remains ambiguous. V shed 6 bases and J shed 0 bases, with 18 bases lying between them. Germline V gene sequence: CDR1 MDHEN, CDR2 SYDVKM. This CDR3 is built from 17 residues.

The V gene is TRBV19, the J gene TRBJ1-2, with D possibly being TRBD1 (5 bases). There are 15 residues in the CDR3. Looked up from germline, CDR1 is LNHDA and CDR2 is SQIVND (reference sequence). Trimming took off 4 bases at V and 4 bases at J, with 16 bases between the two ends. CDR3 in DNA: TGTGCCAGTAGTACCGTCCGGGACGGATCCTATGGCTACACCTTC. Amino acids: CASSTVRDGSYGYTF. Full variable domain (missing parts from reference TRBV19 and TRBJ1-2): DGGITQSPKYLFRKEGQNVTLSCEQNLNHDAMYWYRQDPGQGLRLIYYSQIVNDFQKGDIAEGYSVSREKKESFPLTVTSAQKNPTAFYLCASSTVRDGSYGYTFGSGTRLTVV.

The chain links TRBV5-4 to TRBJ2-1; TRBD2 might be the D (5 bases). Germline V gene data show CDR1 as SGHNT and CDR2 as YYREEE (reference sequence). There are 15 residues in the CDR3. Trimming left V 0 bases short and J 6 bases short, with 13 bases between. The CDR3 nucleotides read TGTGCCAGCAGCTTGGGGACTCACCCACGCAATGAGCAGTTCTTC. Its translation: CASSLGTHPRNEQFF.

This clone was recorded once. The V gene is TRBV29-1, the J gene TRBJ2-7; TRBD1 might be the D (7 bases). The CDR3 contains 16 residues. CDR1 and CDR2 from the germline V gene are SQVTM and ANQGSEA. Trimming cost V 4 bases and J 5 bases, with 24 bases left between them. CDR3 DNA: TGCAGCGTTGGGGGGGAGACAGGGAAGGACTTGGACGAGCAGTACTTC. It codes for CSVGGETGKDLDEQYF.

The chain couples TRBV5-1 to TRBJ2-5; D is possibly TRBD2 (6 bases). Between the trimmed V and J ends, which lost 4 bases and 2 bases, there was a span of 9 bases. Germline V gene lookup returns CDR1 SGHRS and CDR2 YFSETQ. The CDR3 consists of 13 residues. For the CDR3, the DNA is TGCGCCAGCAGCACGGGGGTGCAAGAGACCCAGTACTTC. Encoded protein: CASSTGVQETQYF.

The sample holds a few counts of this clone. The V gene is TRBV2, the J gene TRBJ1-1, with TRBD1 identical over 7 bases. Germline-derived CDR1 and CDR2 are SNHLY and FYNNEI. This CDR3 comprises 12 residues. J lost 1 base, V lost 8 bases, and 1 base had no gene match. CDR3 coding DNA: TGTGCCAGCGGACAGGAGAACACTGAAGCTTTCTTT. Encoded protein: CASGQENTEAFF.

There are a few counts of this clone. This sequence joins TRBV7-2 and TRBJ1-1; D call uncertain. CDR1 is SGHTA, CDR2 FQGNSA, per germline. This CDR3 contains 13 residues. V was pared by 6 bases and J by 1 base, with 9 bases between. CDR3 nucleotides: TGTGCCAGCAGGAAACAGACGAACACTGAAGCTTTCTTT. Its translation: CASRKQTNTEAFF.

V and J are TRBV27 and TRBJ2-1; 7 nucleotides align to TRBD1. CDR1 and CDR2 (germline): MNHEY, SMNVEV (reference sequence). The CDR3 contains 16 residues. J gave up 3 bases and V 3 bases, and 8 bases lay outside the gene matches. This CDR3 is CASSLFGQAYYNEQFF. The CDR3 nucleotides read TGTGCCAGCAGTTTGTTCGGACAGGCATACTACAATGAGCAGTTCTTC.

V usage is TRBV5-1 and J usage is TRBJ2-3; 11 bases are a match to TRBD2. J lost 9 bases, V lost 4 bases, and 7 bases had no gene match. CDR3 size: 14 residues. Germline CDR1 reads SGHRS; CDR2 reads YFSETQ. The CDR3 DNA sequence: TGCGCCAGCAGCAGGGGGACTAGCGGAGACACGCAGTATTTT. This sequence encodes CASSRGTSGDTQYF.